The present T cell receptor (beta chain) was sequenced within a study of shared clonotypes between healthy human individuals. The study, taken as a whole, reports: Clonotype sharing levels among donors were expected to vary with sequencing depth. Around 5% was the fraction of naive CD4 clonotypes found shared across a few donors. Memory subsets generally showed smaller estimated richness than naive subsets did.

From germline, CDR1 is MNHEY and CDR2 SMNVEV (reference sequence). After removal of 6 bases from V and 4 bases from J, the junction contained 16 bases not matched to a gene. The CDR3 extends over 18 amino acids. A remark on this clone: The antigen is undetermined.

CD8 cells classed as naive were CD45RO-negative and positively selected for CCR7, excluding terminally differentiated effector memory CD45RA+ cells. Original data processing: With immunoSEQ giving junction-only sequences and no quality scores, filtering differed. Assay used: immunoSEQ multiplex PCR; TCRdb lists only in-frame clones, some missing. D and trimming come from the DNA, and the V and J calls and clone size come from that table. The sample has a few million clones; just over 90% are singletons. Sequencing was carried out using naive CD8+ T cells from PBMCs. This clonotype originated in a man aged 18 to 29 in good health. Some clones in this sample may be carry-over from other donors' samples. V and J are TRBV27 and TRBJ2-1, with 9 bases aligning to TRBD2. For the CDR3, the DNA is TGTGCCAGCAGCCCCATTTTGGCGGGAGGGCCGAAGTACAATGAGCAGTTCTTC. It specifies CASSPILAGGPKYNEQFF.